Following are 4 T cell receptor beta chains from one sample sequenced in a study of cytomegalovirus exposure and HLA in healthy donors. With 60 Vbeta and 13 Jbeta primers, the PCR was carried out. Profiling relied on immunoSEQ multiplex PCR, and the TCRdb table lists in-frame clones only, not all of them. Of 150,000 to 200,000 clones in the sample, over 75% were seen once. Specimen: PBMCs. These receptors came from a woman between 25 and 40 years old in good health and CMV-seronegative.

The J gene is TRBJ1-1, the V gene TRBV6-5, with a possible D match to TRBD1 (6 bases). Germline V lookup: CDR1 MNHEY, CDR2 SVGAGI. Trimming cost V 2 bases and J 2 bases, with 12 bases left between them. This CDR3 is built from 15 residues. The chain's CDR3 is CASSYIGGPNTEAFF. CDR3 sequence (DNA): TGTGCCAGCAGTTACATCGGGGGGCCAAACACTGAAGCTTTCTTT.

The V and J genes are TRBV9 and TRBJ2-1, with TRBD2 as a possible D gene (5 bases). The CDR3 length is 15 residues. CDR1 is SGDLS, CDR2 YYNGEE, per germline. Trimming removed 0 bases from V and 0 bases from J, with 7 bases in between. The CDR3 region has the DNA TGTGCCAGCAGCGTAGCGGAGGCCTCCTACAATGAGCAGTTCTTC. This gives the protein CASSVAEASYNEQFF.

The CDR3 loop reads CASSQDGQDLSGANVLTF. The CDR3 nucleotides read TGTGCCAGCAGCCAAGACGGACAGGACCTCTCTGGGGCCAACGTCCTGACTTTC. The chain carries TRBV4-2 and TRBJ2-6, with 7 bases identical to TRBD1. The CDR3 runs 18 residues. The trim removed 0 bases at V and 0 bases at J, leaving 5 bases unmatched. Germline CDR1 and CDR2: LGHNA and YNFKEQ.

Comments on this clone: The germline gene is not matched at one end of the junction; a read error may be the cause. The CDR3 coding sequence is TGCGCCAGCAGCCAAGAAGGGACGGGGGGCGCCCGCAAAGTCTTC. As protein: CASSQEGTGGARKVF. J is TRBJ1-2 and V is TRBV4-3; possible D gene TRBD1, 6 bases. The CDR3 length is 15 residues. Germline V gene lookup returns CDR1 LGHNA and CDR2 YSLEER.